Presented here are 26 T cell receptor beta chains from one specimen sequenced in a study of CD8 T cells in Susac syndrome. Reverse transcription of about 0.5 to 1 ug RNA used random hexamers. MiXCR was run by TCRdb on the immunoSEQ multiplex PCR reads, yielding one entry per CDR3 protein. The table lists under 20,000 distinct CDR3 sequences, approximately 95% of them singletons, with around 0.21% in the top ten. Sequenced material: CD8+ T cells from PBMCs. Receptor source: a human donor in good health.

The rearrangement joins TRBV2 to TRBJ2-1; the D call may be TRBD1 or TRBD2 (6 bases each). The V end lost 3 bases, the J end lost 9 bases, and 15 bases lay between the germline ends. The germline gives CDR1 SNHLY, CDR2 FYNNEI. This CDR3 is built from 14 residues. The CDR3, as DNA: TGTGCCAGCAGTGATGCGTGGGGGGCTATTGAGCAGTTCTTC. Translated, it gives CASSDAWGAIEQFF.

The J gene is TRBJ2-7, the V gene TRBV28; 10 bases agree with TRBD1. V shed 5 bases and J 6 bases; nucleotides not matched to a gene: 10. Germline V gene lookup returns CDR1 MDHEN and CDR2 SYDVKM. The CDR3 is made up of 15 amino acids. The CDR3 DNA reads TGTGCCAGCAGTCCCGCTAGGGACAGGGGCGGCGAGCAGTACTTC. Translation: CASSPARDRGGEQYF.

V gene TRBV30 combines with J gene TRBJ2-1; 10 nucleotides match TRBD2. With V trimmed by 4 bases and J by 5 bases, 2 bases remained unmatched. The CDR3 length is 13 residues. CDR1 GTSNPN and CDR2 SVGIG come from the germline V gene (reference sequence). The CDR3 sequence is CAWTSGSNNEQFF. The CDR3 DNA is TGTGCCTGGACTAGCGGGAGTAACAATGAGCAGTTCTTC.

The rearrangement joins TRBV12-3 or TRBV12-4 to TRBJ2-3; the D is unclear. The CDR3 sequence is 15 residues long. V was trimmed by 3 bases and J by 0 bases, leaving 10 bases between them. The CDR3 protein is CASSLFAPSTDTQYF. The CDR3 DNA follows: TGTGCCAGCAGTTTGTTTGCGCCCAGCACAGATACGCAGTATTTT.

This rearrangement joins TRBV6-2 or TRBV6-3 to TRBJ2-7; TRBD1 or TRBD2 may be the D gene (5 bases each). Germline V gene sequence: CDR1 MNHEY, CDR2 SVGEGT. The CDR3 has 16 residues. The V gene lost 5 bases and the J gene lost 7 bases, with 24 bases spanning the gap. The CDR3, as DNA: TGTGCCAGCAGTCGAACCCAGTGGGACCAACGGAGGGAGCAGTACTTC. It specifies CASSRTQWDQRREQYF.

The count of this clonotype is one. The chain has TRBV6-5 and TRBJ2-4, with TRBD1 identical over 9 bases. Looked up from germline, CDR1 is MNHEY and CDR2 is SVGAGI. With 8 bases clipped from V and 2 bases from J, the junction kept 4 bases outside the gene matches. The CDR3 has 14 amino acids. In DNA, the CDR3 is TGTGCCAGCGGGGGACAGGGCCCCAAAAACATTCAGTACTTC. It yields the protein CASGGQGPKNIQYF.

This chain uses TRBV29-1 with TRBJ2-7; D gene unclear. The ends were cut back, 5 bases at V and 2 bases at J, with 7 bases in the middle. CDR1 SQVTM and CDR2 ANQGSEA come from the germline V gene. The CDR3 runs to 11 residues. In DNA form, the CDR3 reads TGCAGCGTTAGGGTCCCCTACGAGCAGTACTTC. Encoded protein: CSVRVPYEQYF.

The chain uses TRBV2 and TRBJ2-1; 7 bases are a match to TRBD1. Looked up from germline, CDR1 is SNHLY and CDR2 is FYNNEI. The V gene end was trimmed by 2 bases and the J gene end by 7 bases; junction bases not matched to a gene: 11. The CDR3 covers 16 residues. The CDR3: CASSEWGQILGNEQFF. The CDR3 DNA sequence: TGTGCCAGCAGTGAATGGGGACAGATATTAGGGAATGAGCAGTTCTTC.

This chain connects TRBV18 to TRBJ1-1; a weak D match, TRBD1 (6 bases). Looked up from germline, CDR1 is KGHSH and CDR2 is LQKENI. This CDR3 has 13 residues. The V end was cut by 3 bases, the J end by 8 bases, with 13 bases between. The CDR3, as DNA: TGTGCCAGCTCACCCGCAGAGGGGGGGGAAGCTTTCTTT. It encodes CASSPAEGGEAFF. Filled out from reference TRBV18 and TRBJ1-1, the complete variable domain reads NAGVMQNPRHLVRRRGQEARLRCSPMKGHSHVYWYRQLPEEGLKFMVYLQKENIIDESGMPKERFSAEFPKEGPSILRIQQVVRGDSAAYFCASSPAEGGEAFFGQGTRLTVV.

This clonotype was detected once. The CDR3 spells CASSFYRVTEAFF. As DNA, the CDR3 is TGTGCCAGCAGTTTCTACAGGGTGACTGAAGCTTTCTTT. The J gene is TRBJ1-1, the V gene TRBV28; D is perhaps TRBD1 (6 bases). The CDR3 has 13 residues. The V gene lost 3 bases and the J gene lost 5 bases, with 10 bases spanning the gap. Germline assignment: CDR1 MDHEN and CDR2 SYDVKM.

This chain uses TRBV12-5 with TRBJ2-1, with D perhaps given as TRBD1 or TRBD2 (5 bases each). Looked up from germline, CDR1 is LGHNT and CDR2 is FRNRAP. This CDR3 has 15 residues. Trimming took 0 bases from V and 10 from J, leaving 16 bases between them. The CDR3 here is CASGLVTGTTGEQFF. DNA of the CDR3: TGTGCTAGTGGTTTGGTAACCGGGACCACCGGCGAGCAGTTCTTC.

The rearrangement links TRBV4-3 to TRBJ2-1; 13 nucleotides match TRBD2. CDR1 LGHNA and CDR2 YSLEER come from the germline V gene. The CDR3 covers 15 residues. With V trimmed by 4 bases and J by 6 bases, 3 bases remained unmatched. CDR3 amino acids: CASSPTSGRANEQFF. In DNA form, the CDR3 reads TGCGCCAGCAGCCCCACTAGCGGGAGGGCCAATGAGCAGTTCTTC.

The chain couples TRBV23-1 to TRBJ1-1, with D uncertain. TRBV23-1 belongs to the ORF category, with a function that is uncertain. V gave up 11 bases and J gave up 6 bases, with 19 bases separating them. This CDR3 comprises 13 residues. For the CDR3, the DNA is TGCGCCTCCGACGGGGAAACTGTCGCTGAAGCTTTCTTT. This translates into CASDGETVAEAFF.

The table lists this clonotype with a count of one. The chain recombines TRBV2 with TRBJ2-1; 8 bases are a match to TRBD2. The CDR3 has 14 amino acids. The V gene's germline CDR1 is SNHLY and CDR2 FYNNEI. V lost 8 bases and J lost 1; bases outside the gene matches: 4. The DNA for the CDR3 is TGTGCCAGCGCGGGAGGACCTTCCTACAATGAGCAGTTCTTC. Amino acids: CASAGGPSYNEQFF.

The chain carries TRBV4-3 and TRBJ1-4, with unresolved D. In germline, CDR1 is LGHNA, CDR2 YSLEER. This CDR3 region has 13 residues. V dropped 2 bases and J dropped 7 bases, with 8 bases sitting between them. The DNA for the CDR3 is TGCGCCAGCAGCCAACACAGAGGTGAAAAACTGTTTTTT. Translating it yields CASSQHRGEKLFF.

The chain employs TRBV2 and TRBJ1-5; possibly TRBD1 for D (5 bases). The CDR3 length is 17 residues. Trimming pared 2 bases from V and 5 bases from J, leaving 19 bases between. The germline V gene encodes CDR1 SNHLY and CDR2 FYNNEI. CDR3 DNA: TGTGCCAGCAGTGAAAGGGGCAGAACTTCACCTTATCAGCCCCAGCATTTT. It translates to CASSERGRTSPYQPQHF.

This CDR3 reads CSVDAGRESDTQYF. The CDR3 DNA follows: TGCAGCGTTGATGCTGGGCGGGAATCAGATACGCAGTATTTT. The rearrangement joins TRBV29-1 to TRBJ2-3; perhaps TRBD2 as D (6 bases). The CDR3 is made up of 14 amino acids. Germline CDR1 and CDR2: SQVTM and ANQGSEA. The ends were cut back, 3 bases at V and 4 bases at J, with 14 bases in the middle.

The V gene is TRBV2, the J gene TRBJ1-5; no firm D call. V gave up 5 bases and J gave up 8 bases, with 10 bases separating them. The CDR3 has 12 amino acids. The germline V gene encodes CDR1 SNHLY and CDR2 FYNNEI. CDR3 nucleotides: TGTGCCAGCAGTTATGACGGAGAGCCCCAGCATTTT. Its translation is CASSYDGEPQHF.

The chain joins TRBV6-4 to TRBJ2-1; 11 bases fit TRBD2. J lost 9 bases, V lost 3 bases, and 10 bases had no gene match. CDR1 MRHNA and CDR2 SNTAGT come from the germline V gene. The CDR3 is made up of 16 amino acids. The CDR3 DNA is TGTGCCAGCAGTGAGCGCCTAGCGGGAGGTATTACTGAGCAGTTCTTC. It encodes CASSERLAGGITEQFF.

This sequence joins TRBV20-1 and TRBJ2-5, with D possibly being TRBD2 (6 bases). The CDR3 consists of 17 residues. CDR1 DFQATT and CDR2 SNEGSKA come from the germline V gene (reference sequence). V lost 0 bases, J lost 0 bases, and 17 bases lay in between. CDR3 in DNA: TGCAGTGCTAGAGATCGGCCCAGGAGGGATTACCAAGAGACCCAGTACTTC. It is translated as CSARDRPRRDYQETQYF.

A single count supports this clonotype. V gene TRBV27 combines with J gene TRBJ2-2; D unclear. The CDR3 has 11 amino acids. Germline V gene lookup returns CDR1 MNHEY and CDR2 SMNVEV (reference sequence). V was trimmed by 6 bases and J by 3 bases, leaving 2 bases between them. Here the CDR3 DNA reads TGTGCCAGCAGCGACACCGGGGAGCTGTTTTTT. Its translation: CASSDTGELFF.

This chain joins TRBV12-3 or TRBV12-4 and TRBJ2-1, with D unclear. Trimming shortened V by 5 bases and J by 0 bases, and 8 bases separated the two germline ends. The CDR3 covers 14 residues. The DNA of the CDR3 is TGTGCCAGCAGTGAGAGACTCTCCTACAATGAGCAGTTCTTC. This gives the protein CASSERLSYNEQFF.

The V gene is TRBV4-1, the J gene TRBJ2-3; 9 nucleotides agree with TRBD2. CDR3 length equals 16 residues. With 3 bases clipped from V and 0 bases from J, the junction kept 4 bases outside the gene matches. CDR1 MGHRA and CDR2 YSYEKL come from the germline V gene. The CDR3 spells CASSHPAGGSTDTQYF. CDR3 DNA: TGCGCCAGCAGCCATCCAGCGGGGGGTAGCACAGATACGCAGTATTTT.

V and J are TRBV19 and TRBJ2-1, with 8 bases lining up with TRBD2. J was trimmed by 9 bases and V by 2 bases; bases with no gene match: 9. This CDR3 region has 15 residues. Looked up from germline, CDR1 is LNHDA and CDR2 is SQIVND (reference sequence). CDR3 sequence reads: CASSITSGGMVEQFF. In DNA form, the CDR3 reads TGTGCCAGTAGTATAACTAGCGGAGGTATGGTTGAGCAGTTCTTC.

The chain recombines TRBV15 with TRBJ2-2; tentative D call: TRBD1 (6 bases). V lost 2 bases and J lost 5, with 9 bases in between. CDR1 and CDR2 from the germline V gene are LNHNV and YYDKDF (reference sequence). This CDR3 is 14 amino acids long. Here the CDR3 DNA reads TGTGCCACCAGCAGACACAGGGAGACCGGGGAGCTGTTTTTT. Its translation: CATSRHRETGELFF.

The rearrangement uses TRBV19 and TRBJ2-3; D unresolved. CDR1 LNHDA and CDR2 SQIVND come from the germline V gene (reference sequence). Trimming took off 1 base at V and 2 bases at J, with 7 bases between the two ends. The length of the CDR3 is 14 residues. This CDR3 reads CASSIAGITDTQYF. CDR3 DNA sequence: TGTGCCAGTAGTATAGCAGGAATCACAGATACGCAGTATTTT.